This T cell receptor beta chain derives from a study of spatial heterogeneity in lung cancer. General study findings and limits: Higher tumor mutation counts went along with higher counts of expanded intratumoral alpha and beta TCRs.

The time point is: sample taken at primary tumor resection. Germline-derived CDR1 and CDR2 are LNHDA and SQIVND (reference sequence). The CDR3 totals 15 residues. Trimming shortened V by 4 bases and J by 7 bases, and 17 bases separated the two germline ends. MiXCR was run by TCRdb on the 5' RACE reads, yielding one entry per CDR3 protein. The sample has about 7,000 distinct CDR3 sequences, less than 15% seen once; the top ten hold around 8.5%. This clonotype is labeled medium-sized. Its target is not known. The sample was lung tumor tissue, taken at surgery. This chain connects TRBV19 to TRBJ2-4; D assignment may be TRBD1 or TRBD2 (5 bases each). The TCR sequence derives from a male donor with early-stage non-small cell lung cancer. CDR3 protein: CASSTSDTRGNIQYF. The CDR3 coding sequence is TGTGCCAGTAGTACTTCGGACACTCGGGGCAACATTCAGTACTTC.